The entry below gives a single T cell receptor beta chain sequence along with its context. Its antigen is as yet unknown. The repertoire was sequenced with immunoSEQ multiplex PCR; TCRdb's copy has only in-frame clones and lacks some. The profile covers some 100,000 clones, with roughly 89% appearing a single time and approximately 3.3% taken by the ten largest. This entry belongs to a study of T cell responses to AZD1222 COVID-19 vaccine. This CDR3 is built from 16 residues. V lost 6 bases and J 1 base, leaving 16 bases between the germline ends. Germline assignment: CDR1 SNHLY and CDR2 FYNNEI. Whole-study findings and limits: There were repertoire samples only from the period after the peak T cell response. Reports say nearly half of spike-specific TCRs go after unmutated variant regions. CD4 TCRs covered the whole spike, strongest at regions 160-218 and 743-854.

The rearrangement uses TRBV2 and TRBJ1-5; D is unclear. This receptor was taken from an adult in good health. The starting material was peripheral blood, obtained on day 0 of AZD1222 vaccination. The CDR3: CASSDSTRRSNQPQHF. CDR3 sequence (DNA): TGTGCCAGCAGCGATTCAACCAGGAGGAGCAATCAGCCCCAGCATTTT.